These 21 T cell receptor beta chains came from one sample sequenced in a study of cytomegalovirus exposure and HLA in healthy donors. Primers for the PCR totalled 60 Vbeta and 13 Jbeta. The assay was immunoSEQ multiplex PCR, and TCRdb's table has in-frame clones only and misses some. This sample yields roughly 100,000 clones, of which around 70% are seen a single time; under 4% belongs to the top ten. The sample consisted of PBMCs. Receptors originate from a man in his thirties or forties in good health and CMV-seronegative.

CDR3 sequence: CAISDYRVGYEQYF. The CDR3 DNA reads TGTGCCATCAGTGACTACAGGGTAGGCTACGAGCAGTACTTC. The J gene is TRBJ2-7, the V gene TRBV10-3; D may be TRBD1 (6 bases). This CDR3 is built from 14 residues. Germline V gene sequence: CDR1 ENHRY, CDR2 SYGVKD. V was trimmed by 3 bases and J by 3 bases, leaving 12 bases between them.

The V gene is TRBV5-4, the J gene TRBJ2-2; D is perhaps TRBD1 (5 bases). The V end lost 5 bases, the J end lost 1 base, and 9 bases lay between the germline ends. This CDR3 spans 14 amino acids. The V gene's germline CDR1 is SGHNT and CDR2 YYREEE (reference sequence). The CDR3 DNA sequence: TGTGCCAGCAGACGTGACAGGAACACCGGGGAGCTGTTTTTT. It yields the protein CASRRDRNTGELFF.

This clone was seen once. This chain joins TRBV7-2 and TRBJ2-5; D gene uncertain. CDR3 length: 12 residues. With 0 bases removed from V and 5 bases from J, the gap between germline ends came to 4 bases. From germline, CDR1 is SGHTA and CDR2 FQGNSA. CDR3 residues: CASSLARETQYF. Here the CDR3 DNA reads TGTGCCAGCAGCTTAGCGAGGGAGACCCAGTACTTC.

V usage is TRBV5-1 and J usage is TRBJ1-5, with 7 bases fitting TRBD1. CDR3 length: 14 amino acids. Germline CDR1 and CDR2: SGHRS and YFSETQ. V lost 4 bases and J lost 4; bases outside the gene matches: 5. CDR3: CASSPTGINQPQHF. The CDR3 region has the DNA TGCGCCAGCAGCCCGACAGGGATTAATCAGCCCCAGCATTTT.

Here the CDR3 DNA reads TGTGCCGGTACTAAGGACAGGGAGAGCTCTGGGGCCAACGTCCTGACTTTC. It encodes CAGTKDRESSGANVLTF. The chain is built from TRBV19 and TRBJ2-6; 8 nucleotides match TRBD1. Unmatched junction bases numbered 12, after V lost 11 bases and J lost 0 bases. CDR3 length equals 17 residues. Germline V gene sequence: CDR1 LNHDA, CDR2 SQIVND (reference sequence).

This chain joins TRBV7-2 and TRBJ2-5; 8 bases map to TRBD2. CDR1 is SGHTA and CDR2 is FQGNSA in the germline V gene. Germline trimming cut 5 bases from V and 5 bases from J; bases unmatched to any gene: 13. The CDR3 is 16 residues long. The CDR3 nucleotides read TGTGCCAGCAGCCTCCAACCCGGGACTAGGGGTGAGACCCAGTACTTC. Translating it yields CASSLQPGTRGETQYF.

This sequence joins TRBV27 and TRBJ2-5, with 15 nucleotides matching TRBD2. TRBJ2-7 explains the end of the DNA better; the J call may be wrong. Per the germline V gene, CDR1 is MNHEY and CDR2 is SMNVEV (reference sequence). This CDR3 is built from 17 residues. In DNA, the CDR3 is TGTGCCAGCAGTTCCCCCGGACTAGCGGGAGGGTACTACGAGCAGTACTTC. It encodes CASSSPGLAGGYYEQYF.

The chain combines TRBV6-4 with TRBJ2-2; 8 bases align to TRBD1. Germline V gives CDR1 MRHNA, CDR2 SNTAGT. The CDR3 has 13 residues. V was clipped by 6 bases and J by 4 bases; unmatched bases: 1. This chain's CDR3 is CASRTGGTGELFF. DNA for the CDR3: TGTGCCAGCAGAACAGGGGGCACCGGGGAGCTGTTTTTT.

This clone came up a few times. The V gene is TRBV5-4, the J gene TRBJ2-7, with D perhaps matching TRBD1 (6 bases). V shed 7 bases and J shed 2 bases, with 16 bases lying between them. CDR1 SGHNT and CDR2 YYREEE come from the germline V gene (reference sequence). The CDR3 runs to 14 residues. CDR3 DNA sequence: TGTGCCAGCGGACAGAAAGTGCCTCCCTACGAGCAGTACTTC. It translates to CASGQKVPPYEQYF.

The chain couples TRBV28 to TRBJ2-1; no clear D. The CDR3 sequence is 15 residues long. Germline V gene data show CDR1 as MDHEN and CDR2 as SYDVKM. Trimming took 5 bases from V and 8 from J, leaving 19 bases between them. In nucleotides, the CDR3 is TGTGCCAGCAGTGGCCGATTTTTTTCCGTGGATGAGCAGTTCTTC. It translates to CASSGRFFSVDEQFF.

V and J are TRBV2 and TRBJ2-1; 10 bases match TRBD2. Germline CDR1 reads SNHLY; CDR2 reads FYNNEI. The CDR3 is 15 residues long. V shed 5 bases and J 3 bases; nucleotides not matched to a gene: 4. The CDR3 spells CASSSSGSIYNEQFF. The DNA for the CDR3 is TGTGCCAGCAGTTCTAGCGGGAGCATCTACAATGAGCAGTTCTTC.

This clone was detected only once. V is TRBV5-1 and J is TRBJ2-7; 8 nucleotides line up with TRBD1. V lost 4 bases to trimming and J lost 0 bases; unmatched junction nucleotides: 6. Germline CDR1 and CDR2: SGHRS and YFSETQ. This CDR3 spans 15 amino acids. CDR3 loop: CASSPPGQVSYEQYF. CDR3 nucleotide sequence: TGCGCCAGCAGCCCCCCGGGACAGGTCTCCTACGAGCAGTACTTC.

The chain has TRBV28 and TRBJ1-1; 10 bases match TRBD1. V lost 2 bases and J lost 3; bases outside the gene matches: 3. The CDR3 runs 15 residues. The germline V gene encodes CDR1 MDHEN and CDR2 SYDVKM. CDR3 loop: CASSLAGQGDTEAFF. In nucleotides, the CDR3 is TGTGCCAGCAGTTTAGCCGGACAGGGGGACACTGAAGCTTTCTTT.

The genes are TRBV5-1 and TRBJ2-7, with 7 bases aligning to TRBD2. V lost 3 bases and J lost 5; bases outside the gene matches: 14. Germline-derived CDR1 and CDR2 are SGHRS and YFSETQ. The CDR3 runs 16 residues. This CDR3 is CASSSDTSEGTHEQYF. CDR3 nucleotides: TGCGCCAGCAGCTCGGATACTAGCGAGGGGACCCACGAGCAGTACTTC. Filled out from reference TRBV5-1 and TRBJ2-7, the complete variable domain reads KAGVTQTPRYLIKTRGQQVTLSCSPISGHRSVSWYQQTPGQGLQFLFEYFSETQRNKGNFPGRFSGRQFSNSRSEMNVSTLELGDSALYLCASSSDTSEGTHEQYFGPGTRLTVT.

The chain carries TRBV4-1 and TRBJ1-3; maybe TRBD1 (6 bases). Per the germline V gene, CDR1 is MGHRA and CDR2 is YSYEKL. Deletions cut 5 bases from V and 0 bases from J, with 17 bases between. This CDR3 contains 17 residues. The CDR3 DNA follows: TGCGCCAGCAGCGAGCGCACAGGGACCAGCTCTGGAAACACCATATATTTT. It encodes CASSERTGTSSGNTIYF.

The V and J genes are TRBV5-4 and TRBJ1-1; D unresolved. Trimming took off 0 bases at V and 3 bases at J, with 9 bases between the two ends. The CDR3 spans 14 residues. The germline gives CDR1 SGHNT, CDR2 YYREEE (reference sequence). The CDR3 sequence: CASSLEQRHTEAFF. As DNA, the CDR3 is TGTGCCAGCAGCTTGGAACAGAGACACACTGAAGCTTTCTTT.

This chain connects TRBV18 to TRBJ1-1; D ambiguous. This CDR3 region has 15 residues. Trimming removed 4 bases from V and 3 bases from J, with 15 bases in between. The germline V gene has CDR1 KGHSH and CDR2 LQKENI. The DNA for the CDR3 is TGTGCCAGCTCACTTGCGGGCCAAAGGGACACTGAAGCTTTCTTT. Translated: CASSLAGQRDTEAFF.

The CDR3 loop reads CASSLRGGLAGLTDTQYF. CDR3 sequence (DNA): TGTGCCAGCAGTCTCAGGGGCGGACTAGCGGGCCTCACAGATACGCAGTATTTT. V gene TRBV28 combines with J gene TRBJ2-3; 11 bases map to TRBD2. The CDR3 has 18 residues. The trim removed 5 bases at V and 2 bases at J, leaving 12 bases unmatched. Germline lookup yields CDR1 MDHEN and CDR2 SYDVKM. The whole variable domain, remainder taken from reference TRBV28 and TRBJ2-3, is DVKVTQSSRYLVKRTGEKVFLECVQDMDHENMFWYRQDPGLGLRLIYFSYDVKMKEKGDIPEGYSVSREKKERFSLILESASTNQTSMYLCASSLRGGLAGLTDTQYFGPGTRLTVL.

V gene TRBV28 combines with J gene TRBJ1-2; TRBD1 agrees at 9 bases. CDR1 and CDR2 from the germline V gene are MDHEN and SYDVKM. V lost 3 bases, J lost 12 bases, and 11 bases stayed unmatched. The CDR3 extends over 14 amino acids. The CDR3 loop is CASSLATRDRDNTF. The CDR3 DNA is TGTGCCAGCAGTTTGGCGACCCGGGACAGGGACAACACCTTC.

This chain connects TRBV6-5 to TRBJ2-7; 9 nucleotides align to TRBD1. V shed 5 bases and J 0 bases; nucleotides not matched to a gene: 5. Germline V CDR1 and CDR2: MNHEY, SVGAGI. This CDR3 is built from 15 residues. The CDR3 DNA reads as TGTGCCAGCAGTCTAACAGGGGGCCCCTCCTACGAGCAGTACTTC. Its translation is CASSLTGGPSYEQYF.

This clone was seen more than once but under ten times. The chain combines TRBV4-2 with TRBJ1-1; TRBD1 agrees at 10 bases. From germline, CDR1 is LGHNA and CDR2 YNFKEQ. The CDR3 runs 15 residues. V gave up 8 bases and J gave up 1 base; unmatched junction bases: 7. The CDR3 is CASLGQGNSNTEAFF. The CDR3 DNA reads TGTGCCAGCCTGGGACAGGGGAACTCGAACACTGAAGCTTTCTTT.